This entry describes one T cell receptor (beta chain). What it recognizes is unknown. This sample is part of a study of shared clonotypes between healthy human individuals. The overall study: A donor's plate count was three for CD4 naive and three for CD4 memory; CD8 naive had two and CD8 memory one. Whole-study results and caveats: Sharing across a few donors was seen in 4.5% to 6.5% of naive CD4 clonotypes.

J gave up 4 bases and V 5 bases, and 5 bases lay outside the gene matches. The CDR3 runs 14 residues. In germline, CDR1 is MRHNA, CDR2 SNTAGT. Repertoires were generated with immunoSEQ multiplex PCR, while TCRdb's copy carries only in-frame clones and drops some. Among roughly 2.2 million clones listed, roughly 92% were seen once. In the CD4+ fraction, cells were divided into CD45RA+ naive and CD45RA-negative memory subsets. Sample: naive CD4+ T cells from PBMCs. Subset: CD45RA+ positively selected. This chain links TRBV6-4 with TRBJ1-1; 9 positions match TRBD1. The clonotype was recovered from a man between 18 and 29 years old in good health. Some clones in this sample may be carry-over from other donors' samples. The CDR3 DNA reads TGTGCCAGCAGTCCAGACAGGGGGAGCACTGAAGCTTTCTTT. Amino acids: CASSPDRGSTEAFF.